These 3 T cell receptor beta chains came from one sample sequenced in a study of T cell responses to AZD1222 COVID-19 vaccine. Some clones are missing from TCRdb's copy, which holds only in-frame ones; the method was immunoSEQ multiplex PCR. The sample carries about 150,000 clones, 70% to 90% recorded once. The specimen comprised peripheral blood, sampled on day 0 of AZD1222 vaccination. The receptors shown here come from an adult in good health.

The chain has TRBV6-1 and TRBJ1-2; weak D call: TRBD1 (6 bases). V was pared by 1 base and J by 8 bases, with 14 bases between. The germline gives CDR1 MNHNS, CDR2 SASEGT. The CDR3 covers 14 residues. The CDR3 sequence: CASSEESGAAGYTF. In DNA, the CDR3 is TGTGCCAGCAGTGAAGAGTCAGGGGCGGCGGGCTACACCTTC.

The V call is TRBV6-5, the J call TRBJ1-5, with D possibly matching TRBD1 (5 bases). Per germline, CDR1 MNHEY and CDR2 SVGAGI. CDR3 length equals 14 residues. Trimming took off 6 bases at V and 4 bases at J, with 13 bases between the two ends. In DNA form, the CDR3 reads TGTGCCAGCAGAGCCCTGGACACTAATCAGCCCCAGCATTTT. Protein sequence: CASRALDTNQPQHF.

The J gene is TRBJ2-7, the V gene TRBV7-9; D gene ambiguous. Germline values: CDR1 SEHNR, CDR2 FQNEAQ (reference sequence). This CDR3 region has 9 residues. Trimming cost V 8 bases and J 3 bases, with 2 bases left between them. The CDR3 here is CASGYEQYF. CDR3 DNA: TGTGCCAGCGGCTACGAGCAGTACTTC.